Listed below are T cell receptor beta chains from one sample, sequenced in a study of T cell changes during pregnancy in multiple sclerosis. Profiling relied on immunoSEQ multiplex PCR, and the TCRdb table lists in-frame clones only, not all of them. The profile covers around 60,000 clones, with 92% appearing a single time and approximately 1.5% taken by the ten largest. Source: peripheral blood, taken in the second trimester of pregnancy. These receptors were obtained from a female donor with multiple sclerosis, enrolled in a pregnancy study. CDR3s include the opening cysteine and the closing phenylalanine or tryptophan. A D gene is named only where the DNA matches it firmly. The listing skips clone size in some rows; elsewhere it reads once, few, many or a size class.

TRBJ1-4 | - | - | TRBV5-1 | CASSPGPGGSNEKLFF | TGCGCCAGCAGCCCCGGACCCGGGGGGTCTAATGAAAAACTGTTTTTT
TRBJ2-7 | TRBD2 | - | TRBV6-1 | CASSTGTSGTYEQYF | TGTGCCAGCAGTACCGGGACTAGCGGTACCTACGAGCAGTACTTC
TRBJ1-2 | - | - | TRBV5-6 | CASCRSGGGLYGYTF | TGTGCCAGCTGCCGGAGTGGGGGGGGCCTCTATGGCTACACCTTC
TRBJ1-2 | - | - | TRBV6-5 | CASSYSFGREVGYTF | TGTGCCAGCAGTTACTCGTTCGGCAGGGAGGTTGGCTACACCTTC
TRBJ2-2 | TRBD1 | once | TRBV5-1 | CASSLGLGQGADGELFF | TGCGCCAGCAGCTTGGGGCTGGGACAGGGGGCCGACGGGGAGCTGTTTTTT
TRBJ2-2 | - | - | TRBV9 | CASSVNMWQNTGELFF | TGTGCCAGCAGCGTAAACATGTGGCAGAACACCGGGGAGCTGTTTTTT
TRBJ2-7 | TRBD2 | - | TRBV9 | CASSVGGGDSYEQYF | TGTGCCAGCAGCGTAGGTGGGGGGGACTCCTACGAGCAGTACTTC
TRBJ2-3 | - | once | TRBV21-1 | CASSPWRGLVKKDTQYF | TGTGCCAGCAGCCCCTGGAGGGGACTAGTTAAGAAGGATACGCAGTATTTT
TRBJ2-3 | TRBD2 | once | TRBV28 | CASSSLAGEGTDTQYF | TGTGCCAGCAGTTCCCTAGCGGGAGAAGGGACAGATACGCAGTATTTT
TRBJ2-7 | - | once | TRBV5-4 | CASSTDYTSYEQYF | TGTGCCAGCAGCACGGACTATACCTCCTACGAGCAGTACTTC
TRBJ2-7 | TRBD2 | - | TRBV4-2 | CASSQDGLGAGGPYEQYF | TGTGCCAGCAGCCAAGACGGGTTGGGAGCGGGAGGACCCTACGAGCAGTACTTC
TRBJ1-1 | - | - | TRBV29-1 | CSVSTGETEAFF | TGCAGCGTTTCGACAGGAGAAACTGAAGCTTTCTTT
TRBJ1-2 | TRBD1 | - | TRBV6-1 | CASGHRGVNYGYTF | TGTGCCAGCGGACACAGGGGGGTAAACTATGGCTACACCTTC
TRBJ2-2 | TRBD2 | - | TRBV2 | CASRGGGRAYTGELFF | TGTGCCAGCCGGGGGGGCGGGAGGGCCTACACCGGGGAGCTGTTTTTT
TRBJ2-5 | TRBD1 | - | TRBV5-4 | CASSPGTEETQYF | TGTGCCAGCAGCCCTGGGACAGAAGAGACCCAGTACTTC
TRBJ1-2 | - | - | TRBV6-5 | CASKGRGYGYTF | TGTGCCAGCAAGGGCAGGGGCTATGGCTACACCTTC
TRBJ2-7 | - | - | TRBV13 | CASSHRDFSDHEQYF | TGTGCCAGCAGCCACCGGGACTTTAGCGACCACGAGCAGTACTTC
TRBJ1-3 | - | - | TRBV5-1 | CASSFQGGSGNTIYF | TGCGCCAGCAGCTTTCAGGGTGGCTCTGGAAACACCATATATTTT
TRBJ2-7 | TRBD2 | - | TRBV19 | CASRLSGSFSYEQYF | TGTGCCAGTAGGCTCAGCGGGAGCTTCTCCTACGAGCAGTACTTC
TRBJ2-7 | - | - | TRBV6-6 | CASSYGQSYEQYF | TGTGCCAGCAGTTACGGGCAGTCCTACGAGCAGTACTTC
TRBJ1-4 | TRBD1 | - | TRBV2 | CASSERGTAEKLFF | TGTGCCAGCAGTGAACGCGGGACAGCCGAAAAACTGTTTTTT
TRBJ2-5 | TRBD2 | - | TRBV27 | CASSPLTPSGIQYF | TGTGCCAGCAGTCCCCTAACCCCTAGCGGGATCCAGTACTTC
TRBJ2-1 | TRBD2 | - | TRBV10-2 | CASSESTGTSGSFGQFF | TGCGCCAGCAGTGAGTCGACCGGGACTAGCGGGAGTTTTGGGCAGTTCTTC
TRBJ2-3 | - | - | TRBV7-9 | CASSLTGTLLIDTQYF | TGTGCCAGCAGCTTAACAGGGACCCTTCTCATTGATACGCAGTATTTT
TRBJ2-1 | TRBD2 | - | TRBV27 | CASRKTGTSLNEQFF | TGTGCCAGCCGTAAAACCGGGACTAGCCTCAATGAGCAGTTCTTC
TRBJ2-1 | TRBD2 | - | TRBV10-1 | CASSVRLAGADEQFF | TGCGCCAGCAGTGTAAGACTAGCGGGAGCGGATGAGCAGTTCTTC
TRBJ1-2 | - | - | TRBV9 | CASSPRMGGEGYTF | TGTGCCAGCAGCCCACGAATGGGGGGGGAAGGCTACACCTTC
TRBJ2-7 | - | - | TRBV30 | CASQGNGVYEQYF | TGTGCCTCTCAGGGGAATGGGGTCTACGAGCAGTACTTC
TRBJ1-5 | - | - | TRBV27 | CASSFPYQPQHF | TGTGCCAGCAGTTTCCCTTATCAGCCCCAGCATTTT
TRBJ1-1 | - | once | TRBV5-1 | CASSFEGNTEAFF | TGCGCCAGCAGCTTCGAGGGGAACACTGAAGCTTTCTTT
TRBJ1-6 | - | once | TRBV9 | CASSLTVSNSPLHF | TGTGCCAGCAGCCTGACAGTCTCCAATTCACCCCTCCACTTT
TRBJ2-2 | TRBD2 | - | TRBV7-2 | CASSLAAGGSGRDTGELFF | TGTGCCAGCAGCTTAGCGGCGGGAGGTAGCGGGAGGGACACCGGGGAGCTGTTTTTT
TRBJ2-7 | - | - | TRBV5-6 | CASTSEDEQYF | TGTGCCAGCACTTCGGAGGACGAGCAGTACTTC
TRBJ1-1 | - | - | TRBV6-1 | CASSEQTGSWNTEAFF | TGTGCCAGCAGTGAGCAAACTGGTAGCTGGAACACTGAAGCTTTCTTT
TRBJ1-2 | TRBD1 | - | TRBV6-7 | CASLHWPGQGYGYTF | TGTGCCAGCCTACACTGGCCAGGACAGGGGTATGGCTACACCTTC
TRBJ2-2 | - | once | TRBV11-3 | CASSLRSGSNTGELFF | TGTGCCAGCAGCTTAAGGTCGGGGTCGAACACCGGGGAGCTGTTTTTT
TRBJ1-3 | TRBD1 | few | TRBV4-3 | CASSQDAGQGEYAGNTIYF | TGCGCCAGCAGCCAAGACGCCGGACAGGGGGAATATGCTGGAAACACCATATATTTT
TRBJ1-4 | - | - | TRBV19 | CASRRGTIGDNEKLFF | TGTGCCAGTAGAAGGGGGACGATCGGGGATAATGAAAAACTGTTTTTT
TRBJ2-2 | - | - | TRBV18 | CASSRSYVLGNTGELFF | TGTGCCAGCTCTCGGTCATATGTTCTCGGTAACACCGGGGAGCTGTTTTTT
TRBJ2-1 | - | - | TRBV7-2 | CASSYPGLTEQFF | TGTGCCAGCAGCTACCCGGGATTGACTGAGCAGTTCTTC
TRBJ1-2 | - | - | TRBV4-3 | CASSQALPQGLLNYGYTF | TGCGCCAGCAGCCAAGCCTTACCCCAGGGTCTTCTTAACTATGGCTACACCTTC